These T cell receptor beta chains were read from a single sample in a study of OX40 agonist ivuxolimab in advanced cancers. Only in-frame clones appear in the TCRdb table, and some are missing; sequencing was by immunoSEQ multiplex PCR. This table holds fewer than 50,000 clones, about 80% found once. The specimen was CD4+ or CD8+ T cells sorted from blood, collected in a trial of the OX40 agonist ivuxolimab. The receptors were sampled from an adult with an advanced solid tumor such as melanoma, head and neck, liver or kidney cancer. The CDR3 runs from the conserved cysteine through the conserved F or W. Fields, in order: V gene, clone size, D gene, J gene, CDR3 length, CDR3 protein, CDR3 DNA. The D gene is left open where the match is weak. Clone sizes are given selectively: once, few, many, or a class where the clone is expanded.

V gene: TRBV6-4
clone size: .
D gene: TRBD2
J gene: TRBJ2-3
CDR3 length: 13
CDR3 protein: CASSDGGGDTQYF
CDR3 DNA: TGTGCCAGCAGTGACGGCGGGGGGGATACGCAGTATTTT

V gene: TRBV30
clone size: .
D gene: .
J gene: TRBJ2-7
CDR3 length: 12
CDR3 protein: CAWSVPDYEQYF
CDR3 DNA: TGTGCCTGGAGTGTACCGGATTACGAGCAGTACTTC

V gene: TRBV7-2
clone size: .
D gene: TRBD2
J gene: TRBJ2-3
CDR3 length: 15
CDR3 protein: CASSLQGGPTDTQYF
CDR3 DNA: TGTGCCAGCAGCTTACAGGGAGGGCCCACAGATACGCAGTATTTT

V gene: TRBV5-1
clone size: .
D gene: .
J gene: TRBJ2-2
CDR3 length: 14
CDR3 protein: CASSLTANTGELFF
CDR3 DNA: TGCGCCAGCAGCTTGACTGCGAACACCGGGGAGCTGTTTTTT

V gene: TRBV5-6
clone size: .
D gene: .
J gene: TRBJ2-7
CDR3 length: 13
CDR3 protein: CASSYRDKDEQYF
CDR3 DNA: TGTGCCAGCAGCTACCGGGACAAAGACGAGCAGTACTTC

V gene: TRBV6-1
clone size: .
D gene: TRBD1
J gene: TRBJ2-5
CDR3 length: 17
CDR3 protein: CASSEAWGQGITETQYF
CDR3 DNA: TGTGCCAGCAGTGAAGCATGGGGACAGGGGATTACAGAGACCCAGTACTTC

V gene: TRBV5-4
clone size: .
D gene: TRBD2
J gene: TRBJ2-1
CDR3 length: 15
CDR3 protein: CASSPSSGRNNEQFF
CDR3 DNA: TGTGCCAGCAGCCCATCTAGCGGGAGGAACAATGAGCAGTTCTTC

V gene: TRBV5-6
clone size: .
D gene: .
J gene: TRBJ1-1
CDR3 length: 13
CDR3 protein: CASRLWGNTEAFF
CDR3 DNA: TGTGCCAGCCGCCTTTGGGGGAACACTGAAGCTTTCTTT

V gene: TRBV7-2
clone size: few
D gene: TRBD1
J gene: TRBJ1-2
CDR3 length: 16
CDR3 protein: CASSLGPTGETGGYTF
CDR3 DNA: TGTGCCAGCAGCTTAGGCCCGACAGGGGAGACGGGAGGCTACACCTTC

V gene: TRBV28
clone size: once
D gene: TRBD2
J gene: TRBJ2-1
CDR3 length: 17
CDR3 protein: CASSSARTSGGLDEQFF
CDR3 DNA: TGTGCCAGCAGTTCAGCAAGGACTAGCGGGGGTCTGGATGAGCAGTTCTTC

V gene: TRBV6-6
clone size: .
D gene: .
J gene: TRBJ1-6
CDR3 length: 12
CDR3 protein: CASRRPNSPLHF
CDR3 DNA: TGTGCCAGCAGGCGCCCGAATTCACCCCTCCACTTT

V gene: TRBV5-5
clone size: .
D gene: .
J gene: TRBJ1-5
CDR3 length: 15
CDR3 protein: CASSPTYYSNQPQHF
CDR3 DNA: TGTGCCAGCAGCCCTACTTATTATAGCAATCAGCCCCAGCATTTT

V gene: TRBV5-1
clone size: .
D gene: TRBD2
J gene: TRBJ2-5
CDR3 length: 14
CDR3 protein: CASTNSGGEETQYF
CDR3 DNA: TGCGCCAGCACGAATAGCGGGGGAGAAGAGACCCAGTACTTC

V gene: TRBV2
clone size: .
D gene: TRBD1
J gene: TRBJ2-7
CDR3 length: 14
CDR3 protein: CASRWGQRSPEQYF
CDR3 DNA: TGTGCCAGCAGATGGGGACAGAGATCTCCCGAGCAGTACTTC

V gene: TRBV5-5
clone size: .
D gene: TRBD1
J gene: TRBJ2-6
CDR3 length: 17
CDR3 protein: CASSSDRVGYGANVLTF
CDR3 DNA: TGTGCCAGCAGCTCGGACAGGGTAGGGTATGGGGCCAACGTCCTGACTTTC

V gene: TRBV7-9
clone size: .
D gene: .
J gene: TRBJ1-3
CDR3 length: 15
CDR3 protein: CASSRIRGSGNTIYF
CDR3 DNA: TGTGCCAGCAGCCGTATCCGGGGCTCTGGAAACACCATATATTTT

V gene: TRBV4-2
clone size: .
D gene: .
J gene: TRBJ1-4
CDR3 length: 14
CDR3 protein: CASSLGQDGEKLFF
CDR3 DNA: TGTGCCAGCAGCCTTGGGCAGGACGGTGAAAAACTGTTTTTT

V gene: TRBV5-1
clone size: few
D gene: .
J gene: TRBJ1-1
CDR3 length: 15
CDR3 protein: CASSLGTRMNTEAFF
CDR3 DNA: TGCGCCAGCAGCTTGGGAACGAGGATGAACACTGAAGCTTTCTTT

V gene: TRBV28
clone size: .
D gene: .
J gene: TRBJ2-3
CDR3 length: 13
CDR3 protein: CASSRGGYDTQYF
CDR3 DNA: TGTGCCAGCAGCCGAGGGGGATACGATACGCAGTATTTT

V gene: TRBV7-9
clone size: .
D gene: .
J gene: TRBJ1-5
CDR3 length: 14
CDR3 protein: CASSLAGINQPQHF
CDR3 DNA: TGTGCCAGCAGCTTGGCAGGAATTAATCAGCCCCAGCATTTT

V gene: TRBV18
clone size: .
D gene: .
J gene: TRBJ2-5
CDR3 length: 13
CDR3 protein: CASSLGQKETQYF
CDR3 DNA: TGTGCCAGCTCACTCGGACAGAAAGAGACCCAGTACTTC

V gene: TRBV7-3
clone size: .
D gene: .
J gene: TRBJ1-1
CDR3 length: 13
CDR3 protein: CASSLQLNTEAFF
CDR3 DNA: TGTGCCAGCAGCCTCCAACTGAACACTGAAGCTTTCTTT

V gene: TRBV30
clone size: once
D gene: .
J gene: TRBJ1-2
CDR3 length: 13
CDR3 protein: CAWSRETVYGYTF
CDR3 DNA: TGTGCCTGGAGTAGGGAGACAGTCTATGGCTACACCTTC

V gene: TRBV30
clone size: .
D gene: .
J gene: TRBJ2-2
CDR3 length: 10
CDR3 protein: CAWNGGELFF
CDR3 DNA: TGTGCCTGGAACGGCGGGGAGCTGTTTTTT

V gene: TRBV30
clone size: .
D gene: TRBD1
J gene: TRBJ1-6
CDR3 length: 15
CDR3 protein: CAWSVPGQVASPLHF
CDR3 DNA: TGTGCCTGGAGTGTACCGGGACAGGTCGCATCACCCCTCCACTTT

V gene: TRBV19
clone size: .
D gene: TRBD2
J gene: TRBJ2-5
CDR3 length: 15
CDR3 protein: CASSPLAEIQETQYF
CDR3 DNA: TGTGCCAGTAGTCCTCTAGCGGAGATTCAAGAGACCCAGTACTTC

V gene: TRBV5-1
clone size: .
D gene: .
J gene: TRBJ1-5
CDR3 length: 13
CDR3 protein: CASSLLSDQPQHF
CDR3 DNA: TGCGCCAGCAGTTTACTCTCCGACCAGCCCCAGCATTTT

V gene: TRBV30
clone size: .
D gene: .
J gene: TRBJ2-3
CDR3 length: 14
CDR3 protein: CAWSVSGSTDTQYF
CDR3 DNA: TGTGCCTGGAGTGTTAGCGGAAGCACAGATACGCAGTATTTT

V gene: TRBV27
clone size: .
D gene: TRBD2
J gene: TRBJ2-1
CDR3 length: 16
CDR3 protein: CASSPPPGTRKSEQFF
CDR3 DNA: TGTGCCAGCAGTCCCCCCCCTGGGACTAGGAAAAGTGAGCAGTTCTTC

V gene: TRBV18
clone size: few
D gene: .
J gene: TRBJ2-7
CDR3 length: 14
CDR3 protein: CASSPALSAYEQYF
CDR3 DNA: TGTGCCAGCTCGCCGGCCTTGTCAGCCTACGAGCAGTACTTC

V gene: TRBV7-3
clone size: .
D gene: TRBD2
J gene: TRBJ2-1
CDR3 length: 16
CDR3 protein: CASSPSGGLTYNEQFF
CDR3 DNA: TGTGCCAGCAGCCCAAGCGGGGGGCTAACCTACAATGAGCAGTTCTTC

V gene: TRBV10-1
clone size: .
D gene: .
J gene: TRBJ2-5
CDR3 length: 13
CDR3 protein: CASSESLTLSQYF
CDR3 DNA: TGCGCCAGCAGTGAGTCACTGACTTTGTCCCAGTACTTC

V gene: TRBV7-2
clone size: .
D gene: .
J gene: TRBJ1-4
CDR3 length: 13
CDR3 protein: CASSSGQQEKLFF
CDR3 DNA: TGTGCCAGCAGCTCCGGACAACAAGAAAAACTGTTTTTT

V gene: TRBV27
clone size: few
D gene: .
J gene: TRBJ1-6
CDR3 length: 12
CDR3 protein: CATHGGHSPLHF
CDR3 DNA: TGTGCCACCCATGGAGGGCATTCACCCCTCCACTTT

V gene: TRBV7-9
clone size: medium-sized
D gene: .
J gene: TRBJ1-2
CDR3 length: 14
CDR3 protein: CASRSSGVSHGYTF
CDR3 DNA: TGTGCCAGCAGATCGTCGGGGGTAAGTCATGGCTACACCTTC

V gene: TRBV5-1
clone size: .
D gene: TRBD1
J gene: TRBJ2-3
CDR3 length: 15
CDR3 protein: CASSWRTGDEDTQYF
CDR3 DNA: TGCGCCAGCAGCTGGAGGACAGGGGACGAAGATACGCAGTATTTT

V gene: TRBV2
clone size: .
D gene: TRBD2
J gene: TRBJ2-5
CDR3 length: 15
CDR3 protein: CASTRGLAASETQYF
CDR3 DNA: TGTGCCAGCACCCGAGGACTAGCGGCCTCGGAGACCCAGTACTTC

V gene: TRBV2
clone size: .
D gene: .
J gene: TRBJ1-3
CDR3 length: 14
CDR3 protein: CASSEGDSGNTIYF
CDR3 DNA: TGTGCCAGCAGTGAAGGGGACTCCGGAAACACCATATATTTT

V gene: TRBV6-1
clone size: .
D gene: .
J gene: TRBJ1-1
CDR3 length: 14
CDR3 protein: CAISRWEGNTEAFF
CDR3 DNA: TGTGCCATCTCGCGCTGGGAGGGGAACACTGAAGCTTTCTTC

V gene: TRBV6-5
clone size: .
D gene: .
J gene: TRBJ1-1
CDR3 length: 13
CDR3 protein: CASVGGLNTEAFF
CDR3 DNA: TGTGCCAGCGTGGGAGGGCTGAACACTGAAGCTTTCTTT

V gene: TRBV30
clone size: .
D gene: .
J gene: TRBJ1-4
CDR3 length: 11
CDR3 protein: CAWRAGGHLFF
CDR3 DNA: TGTGCCTGGAGGGCGGGTGGACATCTGTTTTTT

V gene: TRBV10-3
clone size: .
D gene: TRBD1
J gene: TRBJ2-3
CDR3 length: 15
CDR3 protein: CAITLGTGGKDTQYF
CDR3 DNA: TGTGCCATCACTCTCGGGACAGGGGGTAAAGATACGCAGTATTTT

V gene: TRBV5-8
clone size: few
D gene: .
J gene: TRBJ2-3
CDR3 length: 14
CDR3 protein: CASSFRTPPDTQYF
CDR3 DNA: TGTGCCAGCAGCTTCAGGACTCCCCCCGATACGCAGTATTTT

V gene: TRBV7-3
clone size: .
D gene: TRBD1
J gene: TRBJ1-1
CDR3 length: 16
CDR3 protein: CASSSGTGLMGTEVFF
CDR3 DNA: TGTGCCAGCAGCTCCGGGACAGGGCTAATGGGCACTGAAGTTTTCTTT

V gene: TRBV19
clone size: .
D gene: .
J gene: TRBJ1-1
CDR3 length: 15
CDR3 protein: CASSTAVVLNTEAFF
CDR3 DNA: TGTGCCAGTAGTACTGCAGTAGTCTTGAACACTGAAGCTTTCTTT

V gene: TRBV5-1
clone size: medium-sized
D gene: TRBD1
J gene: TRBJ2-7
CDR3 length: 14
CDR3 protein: CASSSGQTVYEQYF
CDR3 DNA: TGCGCCAGCAGCTCGGGACAGACAGTCTACGAGCAGTACTTC

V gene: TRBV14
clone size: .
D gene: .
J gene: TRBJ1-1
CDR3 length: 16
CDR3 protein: CASSQALWEGNTEAFF
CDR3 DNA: TGTGCCAGCAGCCAAGCCCTTTGGGAGGGAAACACTGAAGCTTTCTTT

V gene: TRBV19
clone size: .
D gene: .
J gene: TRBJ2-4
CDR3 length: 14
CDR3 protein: CASSPGRPKNIQYF
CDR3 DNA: TGTGCCAGTAGTCCAGGACGACCCAAAAACATTCAGTACTTC

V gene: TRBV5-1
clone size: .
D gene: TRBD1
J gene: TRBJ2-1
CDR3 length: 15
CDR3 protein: CASSPGDSAYNEQFF
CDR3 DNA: TGCGCCAGCAGCCCAGGGGACAGCGCCTACAATGAGCAGTTCTTC

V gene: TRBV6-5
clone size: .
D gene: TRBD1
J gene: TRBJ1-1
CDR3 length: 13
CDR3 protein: CASRGQPNTEAFF
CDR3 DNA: TGTGCCAGCAGGGGACAGCCGAACACTGAAGCTTTCTTT

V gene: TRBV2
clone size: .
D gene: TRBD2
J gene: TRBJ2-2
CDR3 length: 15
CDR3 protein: CASRASGSITGELFF
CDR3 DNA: TGTGCCAGCAGAGCTAGCGGGAGCATCACCGGGGAGCTGTTTTTT

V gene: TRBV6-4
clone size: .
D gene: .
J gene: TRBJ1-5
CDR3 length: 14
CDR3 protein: CASSDGVGYQPQHF
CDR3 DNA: TGTGCCAGCAGTGACGGAGTAGGTTATCAGCCCCAGCATTTT

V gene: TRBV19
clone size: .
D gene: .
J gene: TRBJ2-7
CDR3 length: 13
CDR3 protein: CASSIRARYEQYF
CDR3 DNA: TGTGCCAGTAGTATAAGGGCAAGATACGAGCAGTACTTC

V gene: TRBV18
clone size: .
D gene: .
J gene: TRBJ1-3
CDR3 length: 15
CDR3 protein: CASSPGRQAGNTIYF
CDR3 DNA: TGTGCCAGCTCACCGGGCCGACAGGCTGGAAACACCATATATTTT

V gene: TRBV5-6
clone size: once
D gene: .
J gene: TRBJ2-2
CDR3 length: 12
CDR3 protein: CASSLWGGELFF
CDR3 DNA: TGTGCCAGCAGCTTGTGGGGCGGGGAGCTGTTTTTT